One sample yielded the 24 T cell receptor beta chains listed below, sequenced in a study of beta chain features in type 1 diabetes. As every portion of the isolated RNA was reverse transcribed, the sequencing read expressed TCRB transcripts. Produced via immunoSEQ multiplex PCR; TCRdb's table is partial and in-frame only. The repertoire holds some 400,000 clones, with about 15% as singletons. The sequenced sample consisted of naive CD4+ T cells from blood. Source of these receptors: a woman between 18 and 30 years old in good health.

V is TRBV4-3 and J is TRBJ1-5, with a weak D call TRBD1 (6 bases). Deletions cut 3 bases from V and 5 bases from J, with 14 bases between. From germline, CDR1 is LGHNA and CDR2 YSLEER. The CDR3 is 15 amino acids. The CDR3 protein is CASSHTGRGDQPQHF. The CDR3 DNA sequence: TGCGCCAGCAGCCATACGGGCAGGGGAGATCAGCCCCAGCATTTT.

This clone was found a few times. Other DNA sequences in this specimen translate into the identical CDR3. The chain joins TRBV30 to TRBJ1-2; D is unresolved. From germline, CDR1 is GTSNPN and CDR2 SVGIG (reference sequence). The V end lost 0 bases, the J end lost 5 bases, and 7 bases lay between the germline ends. CDR3 length: 12 residues. As DNA, the CDR3 is TGTGCCTGGAGTGTAACGGGGTATGGCTACACCTTC. It codes for CAWSVTGYGYTF.

The chain is built from TRBV11-1 and TRBJ2-5, with D tentatively TRBD2 (6 bases). The CDR3 is 13 amino acids. The germline V gene encodes CDR1 SGHAT and CDR2 FQDESV (reference sequence). The ends were cut back, 6 bases at V and 1 base at J, with 9 bases in the middle. CDR3: CASRRETQETQYF. CDR3 DNA: TGTGCCAGCAGGCGGGAAACCCAAGAGACCCAGTACTTC. The full variable domain, in which reference TRBV11-1 and TRBJ2-5 provide the parts outside the CDR3, is EAEVAQSPRYKITEKSQAVAFWCDPISGHATLYWYRQILGQGPELLVQFQDESVVDDSQLPKDRFSAERLKGVDSTLKIQPAELGDSAMYLCASRRETQETQYFGPGTRLLVL.

The chain recombines TRBV5-4 with TRBJ2-5, with D maybe TRBD1 (5 bases). Germline lookup yields CDR1 SGHNT and CDR2 YYREEE (reference sequence). Trimming left V 4 bases short and J 4 bases short, with 11 bases between. CDR3 size: 13 residues. CDR3 sequence: CASSQGFGETQYF. DNA of the CDR3: TGTGCCAGCAGCCAGGGCTTTGGAGAGACCCAGTACTTC.

This clone has a handful of counts. Here the CDR3 reads CASSLTGTASYEQYF. The CDR3 nucleotides read TGTGCCAGCAGCTTAACCGGGACAGCTTCCTACGAGCAGTACTTC. V usage is TRBV7-2 and J usage is TRBJ2-7, with TRBD1 matching 7 bases. J was trimmed by 1 base and V by 2 bases; bases with no gene match: 5. The CDR3 sequence is 15 residues long. CDR1 and CDR2 from the germline V gene are SGHTA and FQGNSA.

Notes on this clone: Distinct nucleotide sequences in the sample also encode this CDR3. The rearrangement joins TRBV18 to TRBJ1-1, with D tentatively TRBD1 (5 bases). V lost 3 bases to trimming and J lost 1 base, with 9 bases between them. Per germline, CDR1 KGHSH and CDR2 LQKENI. The CDR3 sequence is 14 residues long. The CDR3 nucleotides are TGTGCCAGCTCACCCGCCACAGGGAACACTGAAGCTTTCTTT. Its protein product is CASSPATGNTEAFF.

J is TRBJ2-4 and V is TRBV2; 9 nucleotides agree with TRBD1. The CDR3 sequence is 13 residues long. J was trimmed by 8 bases and V by 4 bases; bases with no gene match: 3. Per the germline V gene, CDR1 is SNHLY and CDR2 is FYNNEI. CDR3 residues: CASSGQGVDIQYF. DNA for the CDR3: TGTGCCAGCAGTGGACAGGGGGTAGACATTCAGTACTTC.

This clone was observed a few times. The chain joins TRBV30 to TRBJ2-3, with D hard to call. Trimming took off 3 bases at V and 0 bases at J, with 13 bases between the two ends. Germline assignment: CDR1 GTSNPN and CDR2 SVGIG (reference sequence). This CDR3 spans 15 amino acids. The CDR3 DNA sequence: TGTGCCTGGAGAGTTAGCCGACGTAGCACAGATACGCAGTATTTT. This translates into CAWRVSRRSTDTQYF.

A few counts support this clone. The rearrangement uses TRBV7-8 and TRBJ2-1, with D maybe TRBD2 (6 bases). Trimming stripped 3 bases from V and 4 bases from J, with 7 bases between. This CDR3 contains 13 residues. Per germline, CDR1 SGHVS and CDR2 FQNEAQ. CDR3 protein: CASSFGTYNEQFF. The CDR3 coding sequence is TGTGCCAGCAGCTTCGGGACTTACAATGAGCAGTTCTTC.

The V call is TRBV28, the J call TRBJ2-6; D may be TRBD1 (6 bases). CDR1 and CDR2 (germline): MDHEN, SYDVKM. Trimming left V 10 bases short and J 2 bases short, with 15 bases between. This CDR3 region has 15 residues. CDR3 sequence (DNA): TGTGCCATCTTAACAGGGAGCCCTGGGGCCAACGTCCTGACTTTC. It translates to CAILTGSPGANVLTF.

The sample holds a few counts of this clone. The chain carries TRBV2 and TRBJ2-2; 8 bases agree with TRBD2. Germline-derived CDR1 and CDR2 are SNHLY and FYNNEI. J was trimmed by 2 bases and V by 6 bases; bases with no gene match: 2. The CDR3 extends over 14 amino acids. The CDR3 DNA reads as TGTGCCAGCAGAGGGACTAGTAACACCGGGGAGCTGTTTTTT. It codes for CASRGTSNTGELFF.

The count of this clone is one. The chain's CDR3 is CASSDGTSGRTLQYF. In nucleotides, the CDR3 is TGTGCCAGCAGTGACGGCACTAGCGGGAGGACGTTGCAGTACTTC. This chain links TRBV6-1 with TRBJ2-7, with 12 bases aligning to TRBD2. CDR1 and CDR2 from the germline V gene are MNHNS and SASEGT. The CDR3 consists of 15 residues. The ends lost 3 bases at V and 9 bases at J; junction bases unmatched: 9.

The CDR3 coding sequence is TGCAGCGTGGTTAGACAGGAAGGGACTGAAGCTTTCTTT. Its protein is CSVVRQEGTEAFF. V and J are TRBV29-1 and TRBJ1-1, with a tentative D call TRBD1 (6 bases). From germline, CDR1 is SQVTM and CDR2 ANQGSEA. V was cut by 6 bases and J by 5 bases, with 16 bases left in between. The CDR3 loop spans 13 amino acids.

This chain connects TRBV27 to TRBJ2-5, with D tentatively TRBD2 (5 bases). Trimming left V 4 bases short and J 4 bases short, with 13 bases between. Germline CDR1 and CDR2: MNHEY and SMNVEV (reference sequence). The CDR3 has 14 residues. In nucleotides, the CDR3 is TGTGCCAGCAGTTCCTGGAGCGGAGGAGAGACCCAGTACTTC. Amino acids: CASSSWSGGETQYF.

The chain has TRBV4-2 and TRBJ2-2; 7 bases are a match to TRBD1. Germline V gene lookup returns CDR1 LGHNA and CDR2 YNFKEQ. J lost 3 bases, V lost 3 bases, and 4 bases had no gene match. The CDR3 covers 15 residues. CDR3 amino acids: CASSQGTADTGELFF. The CDR3 nucleotides read TGTGCCAGCAGCCAGGGGACAGCTGACACCGGGGAGCTGTTTTTT.

This clone was detected a few times. The J gene is TRBJ2-1, the V gene TRBV4-3; 10 nucleotides line up with TRBD1. Germline V gene lookup returns CDR1 LGHNA and CDR2 YSLEER. The CDR3 runs to 16 residues. The ends lost 5 bases at V and 6 bases at J; junction bases unmatched: 10. CDR3 DNA: TGCGCCAGCAGCTACGTCGGGACAGGGGTGGGCAATGAGCAGTTCTTC. Protein product: CASSYVGTGVGNEQFF.

The chain combines TRBV28 with TRBJ2-7; 9 bases are shared with TRBD2. CDR3 length: 13 residues. The germline V gene encodes CDR1 MDHEN and CDR2 SYDVKM. V shed 9 bases, J shed 2 bases, and the junction held 5 bases outside the gene matches. The CDR3 region is CASSGRNPYEQYF. In DNA form, the CDR3 reads TGTGCCAGTAGCGGGAGAAACCCCTACGAGCAGTACTTC.

The sample holds a few counts of this clone. This chain joins TRBV6-1 and TRBJ2-1, with D maybe TRBD2 (5 bases). This CDR3 spans 16 amino acids. V gave up 1 base and J gave up 8 bases, with 18 bases separating them. Per the germline V gene, CDR1 is MNHNS and CDR2 is SASEGT. The CDR3, as DNA: TGTGCCAGCAGTGAAGTGAGGACGGGCGGGTGGTATGAGCAGTTCTTC. It yields the protein CASSEVRTGGWYEQFF.

The chain carries TRBV25-1 and TRBJ1-2; TRBD1 aligns across 8 bases. This CDR3 comprises 13 residues. The V gene's germline CDR1 is MGHDK and CDR2 SYGVNS. Trimming took 6 bases from V and 6 from J; bases not matched to a gene: 6. The DNA of the CDR3 is TGTGCCAGCAGCTTGACAGGGGCGAATGGCTACACCTTC. Translation: CASSLTGANGYTF.

The chain has TRBV18 and TRBJ1-2; 8 positions agree with TRBD1. This CDR3 is built from 14 residues. V shed 4 bases, J shed 6 bases, and the junction held 7 bases outside the gene matches. Germline V CDR1 and CDR2: KGHSH, LQKENI. CDR3 sequence reads: CASSLTQGADGYTF. DNA for the CDR3: TGTGCCAGCTCACTAACCCAGGGGGCCGATGGCTACACCTTC.

This clone has more than one count but fewer than ten. V usage is TRBV25-1 and J usage is TRBJ2-1; D remains unclear. The germline V gene has CDR1 MGHDK and CDR2 SYGVNS. The CDR3 runs to 14 residues. Trimming pared 6 bases from V and 2 bases from J, leaving 11 bases between. The DNA for the CDR3 is TGTGCCAGCAGCCCGCCGGGTCCCTACAATGAGCAGTTCTTC. Protein: CASSPPGPYNEQFF.

This clone was seen a handful of times. J is TRBJ1-5 and V is TRBV6-1, with D perhaps matching TRBD1 (5 bases). Germline V gives CDR1 MNHNS, CDR2 SASEGT. The CDR3 is 15 residues long. Trimming shortened V by 1 base and J by 1 base, and 8 bases separated the two germline ends. As DNA, the CDR3 is TGTGCCAGCAGTGAAGTCAGGGCCAGCAATCAGCCCCAGCATTTT. Amino acids: CASSEVRASNQPQHF.

This clone appeared a few times. V usage is TRBV29-1 and J usage is TRBJ1-5; D unresolved. V was shortened by 1 base and J by 8 bases, with 12 bases between the two germline ends. This CDR3 has 13 amino acids. Germline CDR1 is SQVTM and CDR2 is ANQGSEA. The CDR3 is CSVEVQLGEPQHF. CDR3 coding DNA: TGCAGCGTTGAAGTGCAGCTAGGTGAGCCCCAGCATTTT.

For this clone: One end of the junction is discordant with germline, which a read error may explain. CDR3 nucleotides: TGTGCCAGCAGTTTAAATGGGGACAGGGTAGGATTC. It encodes CASSLNGDRVGF. This chain links TRBV28 with TRBJ2-7; 9 nucleotides agree with TRBD1. This CDR3 is built from 12 residues. Germline CDR1 reads MDHEN; CDR2 reads SYDVKM.